Given below is one T cell receptor beta chain in context. A much larger clone sits a single nucleotide away, making a read error possible. TCRdb analysed the PCR reads with MiXCR anew, one entry per CDR3 protein. Of about 640,000 distinct CDR3 sequences in the sample, 20% are singletons; the top ten hold under 0.95%. Germline V gene data show CDR1 as GTSNPN and CDR2 as SVGIG (reference sequence). CDR3 size: 14 residues. J was trimmed by 4 bases and V by 8 bases; bases with no gene match: 8. The sample originates from a study of molecular identifiers for immune sequencing clone quantification. This chain links TRBV30 with TRBJ2-1, with 10 bases fitting TRBD2. The sequenced material came from naive CD8+ T cells from blood, with Jurkat cell RNA spiked in. Subset indicated: FACS-sorted CD8+CD4-CCR7+CD45RA+ naive T cells. This clonotype originated in a human donor in good health. Some libraries in this study had Jurkat cell RNA spiked in. For the CDR3, the DNA is TGTGCCCAGACCCTAGCGGGAGAGTACAATGAGCAGTTCTTC. It yields the protein CAQTLAGEYNEQFF.